This passage covers 32 T cell receptor beta chains from one sample sequenced in a study of shared clonotypes between healthy human individuals. Sequencing used immunoSEQ multiplex PCR; TCRdb keeps in-frame clones, though not all of them. The sample shows 2 million to 2.5 million clones, about 93% of them seen only once. CD8 cells regarded as naive lacked CD45RO, were positively chosen for CCR7, and omitted terminally differentiated effector memory CD45RA+ cells. The sequenced sample consisted of naive CD8+ T cells from PBMCs. These receptors originate from a young man in good health. Some clones in this sample may be carry-over from other donors' samples.

CDR3 residues: CASRTEEDRAQYYGYTF. DNA of the CDR3: TGTGCCAGTAGGACCGAGGAGGACAGGGCACAATACTATGGCTACACCTTC. The chain joins TRBV19 to TRBJ1-2; TRBD1 agrees at 8 bases. This CDR3 region has 17 residues. The V and J ends lost 6 bases and 3 bases, in that order; junction bases with no gene match: 15. Per the germline V gene, CDR1 is LNHDA and CDR2 is SQIVND (reference sequence).

V usage is TRBV6-1 and J usage is TRBJ2-2; the D is unclear. Germline CDR1 reads MNHNS; CDR2 reads SASEGT. V was shortened by 7 bases and J by 6 bases, with 9 bases between the two germline ends. This CDR3 has 12 amino acids. CDR3: CASTPFAGELFF. CDR3 sequence (DNA): TGTGCCAGCACCCCCTTCGCCGGGGAGCTGTTTTTT.

V gene TRBV21-1 combines with J gene TRBJ1-2; TRBD1 was called by the table and not checked on the DNA. TRBV21-1 is listed as a pseudogene. The CDR3 runs 16 residues. The DNA of the CDR3 is TGTGCCAGCAGCAAAGGCCGGGTCAGGGGGGACTATGGCTACACCTTC. Protein: CASSKGRVRGDYGYTF.

The chain joins TRBV5-1 to TRBJ2-5; D is possibly TRBD2 (5 bases). From germline, CDR1 is SGHRS and CDR2 YFSETQ. The CDR3 contains 17 residues. The V end was cut by 0 bases, the J end by 2 bases, with 17 bases between. The CDR3 here is CASSLAFAGHKQETQYF. The CDR3 DNA follows: TGCGCCAGCAGCTTGGCTTTTGCGGGTCATAAACAAGAGACCCAGTACTTC.

The V gene is TRBV28, the J gene TRBJ2-3; 12 bases map to TRBD2. CDR3 size: 18 residues. The J segment lost 2 bases and the V segment lost 8 bases, leaving 14 bases of the junction unmatched. Germline CDR1 reads MDHEN; CDR2 reads SYDVKM. As DNA, the CDR3 is TGTGCCAGCGTCGGCCGGAAGCTAGCGGGAGGGAACACAGATACGCAGTATTTT. It specifies CASVGRKLAGGNTDTQYF.

The rearrangement joins TRBV7-9 to TRBJ2-7; possibly TRBD2 for D (5 bases). This CDR3 comprises 14 residues. Germline V gives CDR1 SEHNR, CDR2 FQNEAQ (reference sequence). Trimming left V 4 bases short and J 7 bases short, with 17 bases between. The CDR3 bases are TGTGCCAGCAGCTCCCCCGGAGGCCAGAGGGAGCAGTACTTC. Its protein is CASSSPGGQREQYF. Full variable domain (rest looked up from reference TRBV7-9 and TRBJ2-7): DTGVSQNPRHKITKRGQNVTFRCDPISEHNRLYWYRQTLGQGPEFLTYFQNEAQLEKSRLLSDRFSAERPKGSFSTLEIQRTEQGDSAMYLCASSSPGGQREQYFGPGTRLTVT.

The chain combines TRBV6-5 with TRBJ2-7, with 13 nucleotides matching TRBD2. The CDR3 contains 15 residues. V shed 5 bases and J 5 bases; nucleotides not matched to a gene: 6. CDR1 MNHEY and CDR2 SVGAGI come from the germline V gene. In nucleotides, the CDR3 is TGTGCCAGCAGTCAACGGACTAGCGGGAGCAACGAGCAGTACTTC. This encodes CASSQRTSGSNEQYF.

The rearrangement joins TRBV10-3 to TRBJ2-1, with D unresolved. The V and J ends lost 4 bases and 0 bases respectively, with 10 bases between them. This CDR3 has 15 residues. Germline V gives CDR1 ENHRY, CDR2 SYGVKD. CDR3 residues: CAISVVRSSYNEQFF. The CDR3, as DNA: TGTGCCATCAGTGTGGTCAGGAGCTCCTACAATGAGCAGTTCTTC.

V usage is TRBV28 and J usage is TRBJ2-7; a possible D gene is TRBD1 (6 bases). This CDR3 is 13 amino acids long. V gave up 5 bases and J gave up 2 bases, with 10 bases separating them. Germline CDR1 and CDR2: MDHEN and SYDVKM. As DNA, the CDR3 is TGTGCCAGCAGTGGGACAAACCCCTACGAGCAGTACTTC. It codes for CASSGTNPYEQYF.

The V call is TRBV7-9, the J call TRBJ2-1, with D maybe TRBD2 (6 bases). Germline lookup yields CDR1 SEHNR and CDR2 FQNEAQ (reference sequence). There are 18 residues in the CDR3. The V end lost 8 bases, the J end lost 2 bases, and 25 bases lay between the germline ends. The DNA for the CDR3 is TGTGCCAGCTATGGGGAGGACTACCCACTCCGGACCTACAATGAGCAGTTCTTC. Translating it yields CASYGEDYPLRTYNEQFF.

The chain combines TRBV7-9 with TRBJ2-3, with D perhaps assigned TRBD1 or TRBD2 (6 bases each). Germline V gives CDR1 SEHNR, CDR2 FQNEAQ (reference sequence). The CDR3 has 15 residues. V was pared by 3 bases and J by 0 bases, with 10 bases between. CDR3 bases: TGTGCCAGCAGCTTCGGGGGCCGGAGCACAGATACGCAGTATTTT. It is translated as CASSFGGRSTDTQYF.

This chain joins TRBV29-1 and TRBJ2-7, with a weak D call TRBD2 (5 bases). CDR3 length: 13 residues. Germline CDR1 SQVTM, CDR2 ANQGSEA. V was trimmed by 4 bases and J by 3 bases, leaving 13 bases between them. DNA of the CDR3: TGCAGCGTTGTCGAGGGAAAAGGCTACGAGCAGTACTTC. It codes for CSVVEGKGYEQYF.

The rearrangement uses TRBV6-1 and TRBJ2-3; 14 nucleotides line up with TRBD2. This CDR3 region has 16 residues. CDR1 is MNHNS and CDR2 is SASEGT in the germline V gene. Trimming cost V 3 bases and J 4 bases; bases outside gene matches: 3. Here the CDR3 DNA reads TGTGCCAGCAGTGACGGGACTAGCGGGAGCCCAGATACGCAGTATTTT. This gives the protein CASSDGTSGSPDTQYF.

This chain joins TRBV11-2 and TRBJ2-7, with 10 positions matching TRBD2. The CDR3 sequence is 14 residues long. V lost 4 bases, J lost 6 bases, and 6 bases stayed unmatched. Looked up from germline, CDR1 is SGHAT and CDR2 is FQNNGV. The CDR3 coding sequence is TGTGCCAGCAGCTACCGACTAGCGGGTTTCGAGCAGTACTTC. It translates to CASSYRLAGFEQYF. The whole variable domain, remainder taken from reference TRBV11-2 and TRBJ2-7, is EAGVAQSPRYKIIEKRQSVAFWCNPISGHATLYWYQQILGQGPKLLIQFQNNGVVDDSQLPKDRFSAERLKGVDSTLKIQPAKLEDSAVYLCASSYRLAGFEQYFGPGTRLTVT.

The chain is built from TRBV27 and TRBJ1-6; D possibly corresponds to TRBD1 (6 bases). V lost 0 bases, J lost 9 bases, and 15 bases lay in between. Germline CDR1 and CDR2: MNHEY and SMNVEV (reference sequence). CDR3 length equals 16 residues. The CDR3 sequence is CASSLSAGEGLSPLHF. As DNA, the CDR3 is TGTGCCAGCAGTTTATCTGCAGGGGAAGGTCTTTCACCCCTCCACTTT.

The rearrangement uses TRBV27 and TRBJ1-2, with 12 bases aligning to TRBD1. Germline CDR1 MNHEY, CDR2 SMNVEV (reference sequence). Trimming at V came to 4 bases and at J to 4 bases, leaving 10 bases not matched to a gene. CDR3 size: 17 residues. CDR3 sequence: CASSSSRDRGPIYGYTF. CDR3 coding DNA: TGTGCCAGCAGTTCGTCCCGGGACAGGGGGCCTATCTATGGCTACACCTTC.

The rearrangement links TRBV27 to TRBJ2-5; TRBD2 matches at 12 bases. There are 16 residues in the CDR3. The germline V gene encodes CDR1 MNHEY and CDR2 SMNVEV (reference sequence). V lost 2 bases and J lost 6; bases outside the gene matches: 7. The CDR3 is CASSLLLAGGPQTQYF. CDR3 DNA: TGTGCCAGCAGTTTACTTCTAGCGGGAGGGCCGCAGACCCAGTACTTC.

The V call is TRBV28, the J call TRBJ1-2; possible D gene TRBD1, 6 bases. The CDR3 runs to 13 residues. Per the germline V gene, CDR1 is MDHEN and CDR2 is SYDVKM. Trimming took off 8 bases at V and 8 bases at J, with 18 bases between the two ends. Here the CDR3 reads CASRGGQLTGYTF. The DNA for the CDR3 is TGTGCCAGCCGGGGGGGGCAGCTGACCGGCTACACCTTC.

The rearrangement joins TRBV28 to TRBJ2-3, with unresolved D. Trimming left V 7 bases short and J 0 bases short, with 17 bases between. The germline V gene has CDR1 MDHEN and CDR2 SYDVKM. This CDR3 has 16 residues. The CDR3 DNA follows: TGTGCCAGCAACCACGGGTCTCAGCGAAGCACAGATACGCAGTATTTT. Translation gives CASNHGSQRSTDTQYF.

The chain is built from TRBV4-3 and TRBJ2-2; the D is unclear. Germline CDR1 is LGHNA and CDR2 is YSLEER. V lost 1 base, J lost 7 bases, and 7 bases lay in between. The CDR3 runs 13 residues. The CDR3 nucleotides read TGCGCCAGCAGCCAAGTTATGAGCGGGGAGCTGTTTTTT. Its translation: CASSQVMSGELFF.

This chain joins TRBV11-2 and TRBJ2-4; the match to TRBD1 covers 8 bases. V lost 4 bases, J lost 1 base, and 3 bases stayed unmatched. In germline, CDR1 is SGHAT, CDR2 FQNNGV. The CDR3 runs 15 residues. Written as DNA, the CDR3 is TGTGCCAGCAGCTCCAGGGGGCCGGCCAAAAACATTCAGTACTTC. Translating gives CASSSRGPAKNIQYF. Supplemented by reference TRBV11-2 and TRBJ2-4, the full variable domain reads EAGVAQSPRYKIIEKRQSVAFWCNPISGHATLYWYQQILGQGPKLLIQFQNNGVVDDSQLPKDRFSAERLKGVDSTLKIQPAKLEDSAVYLCASSSRGPAKNIQYFGAGTRLSVL.

This clone was found once. The chain employs TRBV29-1 and TRBJ1-2; 7 bases line up with TRBD1. CDR1 is SQVTM, CDR2 ANQGSEA, per germline. The trim removed 6 bases at V and 7 bases at J, leaving 5 bases unmatched. The CDR3 covers 11 residues. In nucleotides, the CDR3 is TGCAGCGTGGCAGGGGGAACTGGCTACACCTTC. It is translated as CSVAGGTGYTF.

V usage is TRBV19 and J usage is TRBJ1-3; D gene uncertain. Trimming left V 8 bases short and J 1 base short, with 6 bases between. The CDR3 totals 12 residues. The germline gives CDR1 LNHDA, CDR2 SQIVND (reference sequence). The DNA of the CDR3 is TGTGCCAGTTCAGCGTCTGGAAACACCATATATTTT. It yields the protein CASSASGNTIYF.

The J gene is TRBJ1-2, the V gene TRBV28; 9 bases agree with TRBD1. V shed 4 bases, J shed 0 bases, and the junction held 3 bases outside the gene matches. There are 15 residues in the CDR3. Germline loops: CDR1 MDHEN, CDR2 SYDVKM. CDR3 region: CASSWTGESNYGYTF. The DNA of the CDR3 is TGTGCCAGCAGTTGGACAGGGGAGTCTAACTATGGCTACACCTTC.

The gene calls are TRBV29-1 and TRBJ2-1; no firm D call. V lost 0 bases, J lost 0 bases, and 15 bases lay in between. The CDR3 extends over 17 amino acids. The germline V gene has CDR1 SQVTM and CDR2 ANQGSEA. The CDR3 DNA follows: TGCAGCGTTGAAGATCCTTTTGCGATAAGCTCCTACAATGAGCAGTTCTTC. Protein product: CSVEDPFAISSYNEQFF.

The V gene is TRBV30, the J gene TRBJ1-5, with D tentatively TRBD1 (5 bases). The germline V and J ends were trimmed by 0 bases and 0 bases, with 12 bases remaining between them. The CDR3 is 16 residues long. CDR1 is GTSNPN and CDR2 is SVGIG in the germline V gene (reference sequence). The CDR3 is CAWSVMGQFSNQPQHF. The CDR3 DNA follows: TGTGCCTGGAGTGTAATGGGGCAGTTTAGCAATCAGCCCCAGCATTTT.

The chain recombines TRBV4-1 with TRBJ2-7; TRBD1 might be the D (5 bases). The CDR3 is 14 amino acids. The germline gives CDR1 MGHRA, CDR2 YSYEKL. Trimming took 1 base from V and 2 from J, leaving 9 bases between them. CDR3 loop: CASSQGRQTYEQYF. The CDR3, as DNA: TGCGCCAGCAGCCAAGGTCGACAGACCTACGAGCAGTACTTC.

This clone was observed a single time. The chain couples TRBV27 to TRBJ2-5; D perhaps matches TRBD1 (5 bases). Germline V CDR1 and CDR2: MNHEY, SMNVEV (reference sequence). V gave up 6 bases and J gave up 2 bases, with 13 bases separating them. This CDR3 comprises 14 residues. CDR3 amino acids: CASSPDRRQETQYF. The CDR3 DNA reads as TGTGCCAGCAGCCCAGACAGAAGGCAAGAGACCCAGTACTTC.

The gene calls are TRBV28 and TRBJ2-2; 7 nucleotides match TRBD2. In germline, CDR1 is MDHEN, CDR2 SYDVKM. Unmatched junction bases numbered 19, after V lost 1 base and J lost 5 bases. CDR3 length: 20 residues. The DNA of the CDR3 is TGTGCCAGCAGTTTATTGGGCCTAGCGGAGGATAGCCGAGGGACCGGGGAGCTGTTTTTT. Translated, it gives CASSLLGLAEDSRGTGELFF. The whole variable domain, remainder taken from reference TRBV28 and TRBJ2-2, is DVKVTQSSRYLVKRTGEKVFLECVQDMDHENMFWYRQDPGLGLRLIYFSYDVKMKEKGDIPEGYSVSREKKERFSLILESASTNQTSMYLCASSLLGLAEDSRGTGELFFGEGSRLTVL.

This chain uses TRBV5-1 with TRBJ2-7; 10 nucleotides agree with TRBD2. Germline V gene data show CDR1 as SGHRS and CDR2 as YFSETQ. This CDR3 is 15 amino acids long. The ends lost 0 bases at V and 3 bases at J; junction bases unmatched: 3. Here the CDR3 DNA reads TGCGCCAGCAGCTTGGAGGCTAGCGGGAGCTACGAGCAGTACTTC. This codes for CASSLEASGSYEQYF. The full variable domain, in which reference TRBV5-1 and TRBJ2-7 provide the parts outside the CDR3, is KAGVTQTPRYLIKTRGQQVTLSCSPISGHRSVSWYQQTPGQGLQFLFEYFSETQRNKGNFPGRFSGRQFSNSRSEMNVSTLELGDSALYLCASSLEASGSYEQYFGPGTRLTVT.

V usage is TRBV5-1 and J usage is TRBJ2-7; perhaps D is TRBD1 or TRBD2 (5 bases each). The CDR3 has 14 amino acids. Germline V gene lookup returns CDR1 SGHRS and CDR2 YFSETQ. Trimming removed 0 bases at V and 3 bases at J, with 10 bases between. The CDR3 bases are TGCGCCAGCAGCTTGGCCGGGACCCTCTACGAGCAGTACTTC. As protein: CASSLAGTLYEQYF.

V is TRBV7-2 and J is TRBJ2-2, with TRBD2 matching over 11 bases. The V gene's germline CDR1 is SGHTA and CDR2 FQGNSA. The CDR3 extends over 18 amino acids. V gave up 0 bases and J gave up 2 bases; unmatched junction bases: 5. This CDR3 is CASSLALAGVGNTGELFF. The CDR3 DNA is TGTGCCAGCAGCTTAGCACTAGCGGGAGTCGGTAACACCGGGGAGCTGTTTTTT.